This T cell receptor (beta chain) derives from a study of cytomegalovirus exposure and HLA in healthy donors. Overall study: Earlier results showed 90 million to 120 million unique TCR beta sequences derived from approximately 170 million T cells. The study's findings and limits: Previous analysis showed most TCR beta V segments were productive about 90% or about 30% of the time.

To note about this clone: No antigen is known for it.

13 Jbeta primers and 60 Vbeta primers were used for the PCR. The table came from immunoSEQ multiplex PCR; TCRdb's copy has only in-frame clones and leaves some out. The sample yields about 160,000 clones, around 82% seen once. The germline V gene has CDR1 SGHDT and CDR2 YYEEEE. V shed 2 bases and J 7 bases; nucleotides not matched to a gene: 6. The CDR3 extends over 15 amino acids. Sequencing used PBMCs. V is TRBV5-6 and J is TRBJ1-2, with 12 bases that match TRBD1. This TCR was sampled from a man aged 25 to 40 in good health and CMV-seronegative. CDR3 amino acids: CASSFPGQGALGYTF. The CDR3 DNA is TGTGCCAGCAGCTTTCCGGGACAGGGGGCCCTTGGCTACACCTTC.